This TCR beta chain derives from a study of T-cell reconstitution after alpha-beta-depleted transplantation in children. Study findings and constraints: After transplant, high TCRbeta diversity at day 60 in some patients arose from surviving recipient T cells and thymic progenitors. It was newly produced T cells that mostly accounted for T-cell counts and diversity one year after transplant.

Library preparation (for TCRbeta) was performed with unique molecular identifiers. TCRdb passed the PCR reads through MiXCR, listing each CDR3 protein once. Among a few hundred thousand distinct CDR3 sequences listed, over 25% were seen once. A remark on this clonotype: What it recognizes is unknown.

Germline V gene data show CDR1 as MNHEY and CDR2 as SMNVEV (reference sequence). Trimming cost V 2 bases and J 5 bases, with 18 bases left between them. CDR3 length: 16 amino acids. The specimen was PBMCs, collected before TCRalphabeta/CD19-depleted stem cell transplant. This chain joins TRBV27 and TRBJ2-5, with D uncertain. The source is a boy less than two years old with Wiskott-Aldrich syndrome, due to receive a stem cell transplant. The CDR3: CASSLVGGPLWETQYF. CDR3 coding DNA: TGTGCCAGCAGTTTAGTAGGTGGCCCCCTTTGGGAGACCCAGTACTTC.